One sample yielded the 22 T cell receptor beta chains listed below, sequenced in a study of T cell responses to AZD1222 COVID-19 vaccine. Generated by immunoSEQ multiplex PCR, the TCRdb table keeps only in-frame clones and is missing some. The table has roughly 130,000 clones, approximately 94% seen once; the top ten hold over 6.5%. This material consisted of peripheral blood, taken on day 0 of AZD1222 vaccination. The receptors were sampled from an adult in good health.

The genes are TRBV19 and TRBJ1-1; maybe TRBD1 (5 bases). Between the trimmed V and J ends, which lost 5 bases and 1 base, there was a span of 11 bases. This CDR3 is built from 14 residues. Germline V gene lookup returns CDR1 LNHDA and CDR2 SQIVND (reference sequence). The chain's CDR3 is CASSLGTPNTEAFF. The CDR3 nucleotides read TGTGCCAGTAGTCTAGGGACCCCGAACACTGAAGCTTTCTTT.

The rearrangement uses TRBV15 and TRBJ1-3; TRBD1 might be the D (5 bases). Trimming took off 3 bases at V and 1 base at J, with 10 bases between the two ends. The CDR3 totals 15 residues. CDR1 LNHNV and CDR2 YYDKDF come from the germline V gene (reference sequence). This CDR3 is CATSRRGPSGNTIYF. The CDR3, as DNA: TGTGCCACCAGCAGGCGGGGACCGTCTGGAAACACCATATATTTT. The complete variable domain, with remaining parts taken from reference TRBV15 and TRBJ1-3, reads DAMVIQNPRYQVTQFGKPVTLSCSQTLNHNVMYWYQQKSSQAPKLLFHYYDKDFNNEADTPDNFQSRRPNTSFCFLDIRSPGLGDTAMYLCATSRRGPSGNTIYFGEGSWLTVV.

The DNA of the CDR3 is TGTGCCGGAAGGGGGGCGATAGGAAACACCATATATTTT. As protein: CAGRGAIGNTIYF. The chain carries TRBV6-6 and TRBJ1-3; D perhaps matches TRBD1 (6 bases). The V end lost 11 bases, the J end lost 4 bases, and 15 bases lay between the germline ends. CDR3 length: 13 amino acids. Germline V lookup: CDR1 MNHNY, CDR2 SVGAGI (reference sequence).

The rearrangement uses TRBV5-1 and TRBJ2-1; tentative D call: TRBD2 (5 bases). This CDR3 spans 15 amino acids. Trimming stripped 4 bases from V and 3 bases from J, with 14 bases between. Germline-derived CDR1 and CDR2 are SGHRS and YFSETQ. The chain's CDR3 is CASSAGASLYNEQFF. In nucleotides, the CDR3 is TGCGCCAGCAGCGCCGGAGCTAGCCTCTACAATGAGCAGTTCTTC.

The chain's CDR3 is CASSPPGTSGRAPYNEQFF. CDR3 nucleotide sequence: TGTGCCAGCAGCCCCCCGGGGACTAGCGGGAGGGCCCCCTACAATGAGCAGTTCTTC. The chain is built from TRBV14 and TRBJ2-1; 16 nucleotides line up with TRBD2. Unmatched junction bases numbered 8, after V lost 4 bases and J lost 2 bases. The length of the CDR3 is 19 residues. The germline CDR1 and CDR2 sequences are SGHDN and FVKESK.

V usage is TRBV19 and J usage is TRBJ1-5; D might be TRBD1 (6 bases). The V gene lost 5 bases and the J gene lost 1 base, with 15 bases spanning the gap. Germline V lookup: CDR1 LNHDA, CDR2 SQIVND (reference sequence). The CDR3 covers 16 residues. The CDR3 DNA follows: TGTGCCAGTAGTCCCGGCGGGGGGCAAAGCAATCAGCCCCAGCATTTT. Protein: CASSPGGGQSNQPQHF.

The CDR3 loop reads CATSRDWVAGYTF. CDR3 sequence (DNA): TGTGCCACCAGCAGAGACTGGGTCGCTGGCTACACCTTC. The chain has TRBV15 and TRBJ1-2; unclear D gene. Germline V gene data show CDR1 as LNHNV and CDR2 as YYDKDF (reference sequence). The V end was cut by 0 bases, the J end by 7 bases, with 9 bases between. The CDR3 consists of 13 residues.

The table lists this clone with a few counts. This rearrangement joins TRBV12-3 or TRBV12-4 to TRBJ1-2; tentatively, D is TRBD1 (6 bases). This CDR3 has 13 amino acids. Trimming removed 4 bases at V and 8 bases at J, with 14 bases between. Written as DNA, the CDR3 is TGTGCCAGCAGTTCCCCTACAGGGAAGGGCTACACCTTC. Protein: CASSSPTGKGYTF.

The genes are TRBV7-9 and TRBJ2-1; 12 bases align to TRBD2. J was trimmed by 9 bases and V by 6 bases; bases with no gene match: 15. Germline CDR1 and CDR2: SEHNR and FQNEAQ (reference sequence). This CDR3 is 17 amino acids long. In nucleotides, the CDR3 is TGTGCCAGCAGACCCGGGACTAGCGGGCTATCCCTCAGTGAGCAGTTCTTC. It is translated as CASRPGTSGLSLSEQFF.

The gene calls are TRBV6-5 and TRBJ2-1; D gene ambiguous. The germline CDR1 and CDR2 sequences are MNHEY and SVGAGI. V was clipped by 0 bases and J by 8 bases, with 2 bases between them. The CDR3 consists of 11 residues. CDR3 in DNA: TGTGCCAGCAGTTACTCTCATGAGCAGTTCTTC. Translated: CASSYSHEQFF.

The chain recombines TRBV6-5 with TRBJ1-3; D is unclear. Germline V CDR1 and CDR2: MNHEY, SVGAGI. Trimming stripped 7 bases from V and 8 bases from J, with 12 bases between. The CDR3 spans 12 residues. Written as DNA, the CDR3 is TGTGCCAGCAATTTCCTTTCGGACACCATATATTTT. Translated, it gives CASNFLSDTIYF.

The chain carries TRBV19 and TRBJ1-5; 8 bases are shared with TRBD1. Germline CDR1 and CDR2: LNHDA and SQIVND (reference sequence). The J segment lost 5 bases and the V segment lost 4 bases, leaving 7 bases of the junction unmatched. The CDR3 runs 15 residues. The CDR3 here is CASSRLDREDQPQHF. The CDR3 region has the DNA TGTGCCAGTAGTAGGCTGGACAGGGAAGATCAGCCCCAGCATTTT. The variable domain in full, completed from reference TRBV19 and TRBJ1-5, reads DGGITQSPKYLFRKEGQNVTLSCEQNLNHDAMYWYRQDPGQGLRLIYYSQIVNDFQKGDIAEGYSVSREKKESFPLTVTSAQKNPTAFYLCASSRLDREDQPQHFGDGTRLSIL.

The chain couples TRBV27 to TRBJ1-1, with D unresolved. Germline lookup yields CDR1 MNHEY and CDR2 SMNVEV (reference sequence). V was shortened by 4 bases and J by 3 bases, with 9 bases between the two germline ends. The CDR3 is made up of 13 amino acids. The CDR3 DNA follows: TGTGCCAGCAGTTCGTTTTTGGACACTGAAGCTTTCTTT. Translation: CASSSFLDTEAFF.

This sequence joins TRBV7-8 and TRBJ2-2, with TRBD1 matching over 11 bases. The CDR3 runs to 16 residues. Losses at the gene ends were 2 bases for V and 7 bases for J; bases not matched to a gene: 6. Germline-derived CDR1 and CDR2 are SGHVS and FQNEAQ. The CDR3 protein is CASSLTGTGGNGELFF. The DNA of the CDR3 is TGTGCCAGCAGCTTAACCGGGACAGGGGGTAACGGGGAGCTGTTTTTT. Variable domain in full (rest from reference TRBV7-8 and TRBJ2-2): GAGVSQSPRYKVAKRGQDVALRCDPISGHVSLFWYQQALGQGPEFLTYFQNEAQLDKSGLPSDRFFAERPEGSVSTLKIQRTQQEDSAVYLCASSLTGTGGNGELFFGEGSRLTVL.

The chain employs TRBV6-2 or TRBV6-3 and TRBJ2-7, with 8 bases lining up with TRBD2. This CDR3 contains 15 residues. The trim removed 2 bases at V and 2 bases at J, leaving 5 bases unmatched. The germline V gene encodes CDR1 MNHEY and CDR2 SVGEGT. CDR3 coding DNA: TGTGCCAGCAGTTACCCCGGACTAGCTGCCTACGAGCAGTACTTC. Translating it yields CASSYPGLAAYEQYF.

This chain uses TRBV25-1 with TRBJ1-4; 7 nucleotides agree with TRBD1. Losses at the gene ends were 0 bases for V and 11 bases for J; bases not matched to a gene: 9. The CDR3 contains 15 residues. Germline V gene sequence: CDR1 MGHDK, CDR2 SYGVNS. In DNA, the CDR3 is TGTGCCAGCAGTGAATATGGGACAGACGCAGGGAAACTGTTTTTT. Its protein product is CASSEYGTDAGKLFF.

This clone was seen a single time. The chain employs TRBV18 and TRBJ1-1, with D unresolved. Deletions cut 3 bases from V and 4 bases from J, with 6 bases between. This CDR3 region has 12 residues. Germline values: CDR1 KGHSH, CDR2 LQKENI. This chain's CDR3 is CASSPEGTEAFF. For the CDR3, the DNA is TGTGCCAGCTCACCCGAGGGCACTGAAGCTTTCTTT. The full variable domain, in which reference TRBV18 and TRBJ1-1 provide the parts outside the CDR3, is NAGVMQNPRHLVRRRGQEARLRCSPMKGHSHVYWYRQLPEEGLKFMVYLQKENIIDESGMPKERFSAEFPKEGPSILRIQQVVRGDSAAYFCASSPEGTEAFFGQGTRLTVV.

The gene calls are TRBV13 and TRBJ2-7, with D possibly TRBD1 on 6 matching bases. The germline V gene has CDR1 PRHDT and CDR2 FYEKMQ (reference sequence). V dropped 5 bases and J dropped 7 bases, with 24 bases sitting between them. The CDR3 is made up of 16 amino acids. Here the CDR3 reads CASSTPRQDPNREQYF. The CDR3 nucleotides are TGTGCCAGCAGCACCCCAAGACAGGACCCGAATCGGGAGCAGTACTTC.

The rearrangement links TRBV3-1 (or the pseudogene TRBV3-2) to TRBJ2-7; D is undetermined. V lost 0 bases and J lost 6, with 9 bases in between. Germline V gene data show CDR1 as LGHDT and CDR2 as YNNKEL (reference sequence). The CDR3 loop spans 13 amino acids. CDR3 region: CASSQEVWAEQYF. In DNA, the CDR3 is TGTGCCAGCAGCCAAGAGGTGTGGGCCGAGCAGTACTTC.

The chain joins TRBV7-2 to TRBJ2-7; 8 bases map to TRBD1. The ends lost 7 bases at V and 5 bases at J; junction bases unmatched: 4. CDR1 and CDR2 from the germline V gene are SGHTA and FQGNSA. There are 12 residues in the CDR3. The CDR3 DNA follows: TGTGCCAGCAAGAGGACAGGGAACGAGCAGTACTTC. Its protein product is CASKRTGNEQYF.

The V gene is TRBV30, the J gene TRBJ2-3; TRBD2 aligns across 12 bases. The CDR3 spans 16 residues. The ends lost 2 bases at V and 3 bases at J; junction bases unmatched: 6. Germline assignment: CDR1 GTSNPN and CDR2 SVGIG (reference sequence). Here the CDR3 DNA reads TGTGCCTGGAGTCAACTAGCGGGAGGAGGGACAGATACGCAGTATTTT. Translating it yields CAWSQLAGGGTDTQYF. Drawing the rest from reference TRBV30 and TRBJ2-3, the complete variable domain is SQTIHQWPATLVQPVGSPLSLECTVEGTSNPNLYWYRQAAGRGLQLLFYSVGIGQISSEVPQNLSASRPQDRQFILSSKKLLLSDSGFYLCAWSQLAGGGTDTQYFGPGTRLTVL.

This clone was detected a few times. The gene calls are TRBV7-2 and TRBJ2-1; TRBD2 is a possible D gene (5 bases). The CDR3 totals 16 residues. V lost 2 bases to trimming and J lost 2 bases, with 13 bases between them. Germline loops: CDR1 SGHTA, CDR2 FQGNSA. This chain's CDR3 is CASSLYEGAPYNEQFF. The DNA for the CDR3 is TGTGCCAGCAGCTTATATGAGGGAGCACCCTACAATGAGCAGTTCTTC.